This T cell receptor beta chain emerged from a study of cytomegalovirus exposure and HLA in healthy donors. General observations from the study: A few chains linked to CMV were shown in vitro to be specific for CMV antigens. It was about 150 TCR beta chains that were listed as cytomegalovirus-associated.

With 60 Vbeta and 13 Jbeta primers, the PCR was carried out. TCRdb's table, derived via immunoSEQ multiplex PCR, lists solely in-frame clones and lacks some. The data show roughly 130,000 clones, over 60% seen once. About this clone: What it recognizes is unknown.

V shed 4 bases and J 5 bases; nucleotides not matched to a gene: 13. CDR3 length equals 16 residues. Germline-derived CDR1 and CDR2 are SGHDT and YYEEEE. The sequenced sample was PBMCs. The rearrangement joins TRBV5-6 to TRBJ1-2, with TRBD1 identical over 8 bases. The clonotype was recovered from a human donor in good health. CDR3 amino acids: CASSPSGWQGAYGYTF. The CDR3 DNA sequence: TGTGCCAGCAGCCCCTCCGGCTGGCAGGGGGCTTATGGCTACACCTTC.